This entry is about one TCR beta chain. This clonotype has only one observation. Its specific antigen is unknown. No quality values exist for individual bases; no much larger clone is one base distant. Donors were a few dozen systemically healthy Caucasian individuals from Russia aged roughly 6 to 100 years. Each donor gave around 9.9 milliliters of peripheral blood, collected into EDTA-treated Vacutainer tubes. Ficoll-Paque density-gradient centrifugation was used to isolate PBMCs, with at least 7 million per sample. Trizol reagent was used to extract total RNA from PBMCs, with at least 6 micrograms per sample. For every donor, flow cytometry on a PBMC aliquot measured the percentage of naive CD45RAhigh/CD27high T cells. The source of the sample is a study of blood T cells in healthy people across ages (dated by TCRdb to about 2015). Broadly, across the study: In model experiments, template switching captured roughly one uniquely barcoded TCR beta cDNA molecule for every two T cells. Using deep sequencing normalized with unique cDNA molecular identifiers, the study measured how TCR beta repertoire diversity changes with age. Donors were grouped into four age groups: young (average 16 years), middle-aged (around 39), aged (roughly 62) and long-lived (approximately 75). To avoid experimental bias, donors of different ages were distributed randomly across sequencing lanes. For two donors (one aged 18 to 29 and one aged 80 or older), the study analyzed two additional independent replicas of 1 million unique cDNA reads from the same blood draw.

From cysteine to phenylalanine, the CDR3 is 17 amino acids long. Solely the CDR3 DNA is kept, with 51 bases framed from the first base. V lost 4 bases and J lost 0 bases, and the count of bases not matched to a germline gene is 11. Looking up the germline V gene yields CDR1 LGHNA and CDR2 YSLEER. General findings and caveats noted by the study authors: The percentage of naive T cells measured by flow cytometry correlated strongly with observed TCR beta diversity. Bulk unsorted PBMC profiling prevented conclusive comparison of naive and antigen-experienced compartments. The long-lived group showed more naive CD4+ T cells, fewer expanded clones and increased TCR diversity than the aged group, suggesting age selection. Total diversity estimates from one million sequenced T cells were considered lower bounds and underestimates. Because donor CMV infection status was unknown, age-related changes in expanded clonotypes were potentially confounded. Observed TCR beta diversity per million T cells fell roughly linearly with age, and a significant reduction was already apparent by age around 36.

Libraries were prepared through 5' RACE. TCRdb records Illumina HiSeq 2500 as the sequencer. A second PCR of about 6 to 11 cycles was run with a J-beta primer mix and a sample-barcoded 5' primer. A template-switch 5' adaptor carrying 12 random nucleotides introduced a unique molecular identifier onto each TCR beta cDNA molecule. At least 3 million CDR3-containing paired-end reads were obtained from each sample. The Mint cDNA synthesis kit, primed by a TRBC-specific oligonucleotide, was used to synthesize first-strand cDNA from all RNA. Following uracil-DNA glycosylase treatment, a first 18-cycle PCR with universal primers M1SS and BC2_uni_R was performed on all cDNA. In the source study's methods: Normalization of each sample was performed by random selection of 1 million high-quality reads, each carrying a distinct molecular identifier. Reads sharing molecular identifiers were discarded rather than binned into consensus sequences. MiTCR, set to a Q25 quality threshold and the strictest error-elimination algorithm, was used for CDR3 identification, clonotype clustering and error correction. A nonparametric unseen species model using Euler transformation provided a lower-bound estimate of total TCR beta diversity. TCRdb cleaned the public reads at Q25 with fastp, built clones with MiXCR and kept in-frame beta chains. A single entry per CDR3 protein holds the most common genes and DNA from its merged rows. These V and J calls rely on TCRdb rather than the paper's analysis. Within this sample are around 1,600,000 distinct CDR3 sequences, with about 45% of them counted one time only. Of the sample, more than 4% is held by the ten largest clones.

Sequenced: blood. Here the chain combines TRBV4-3 and TRBJ1-1, with 7 bases in between that match TRBD1. This clonotype was sampled from a woman aged 18-30 years in good health. The CDR3 loop reads CASSRRRGLLMNTEAFF. The DNA reads TGCGCCAGCAGCCGTAGGAGGGGGCTTTTAATGAACACTGAAGCTTTCTTT.